The source of this T cell receptor beta chain is a study of T cell repertoires in cytomegalovirus infection. In the study overall: Both CMV infection and a matching HLA type were indicated by public TCR beta signatures.

Study-wide points: The ex vivo response was dominated by HLA-C-restricted CMV-specific TCR beta clonotypes.

TCRdb passed the reads through MiXCR, listing each CDR3 protein once. Here the sample spans around 270,000 distinct CDR3 sequences, around 8.7% being singletons. This clonotype was seen a handful of times. What it binds is unknown. The TCR was taken from a human donor in good health (CMV status not recorded). Some clones in this sample may be carry-over from other donors' samples. The source material was PBMCs.

The CDR3 spells CASSPPARSSYNEQFF. CDR3 DNA sequence: TGTGCCAGCAGCCCCCCCGCACGTAGCTCCTACAATGAGCAGTTCTTC. This sequence joins TRBV11-1 and TRBJ2-1; D is unresolved. The ends were cut back, 5 bases at V and 0 bases at J, with 14 bases in the middle. CDR1 is SGHAT, CDR2 FQDESV, per germline (reference sequence). The CDR3 extends over 16 amino acids.